These 24 T cell receptor beta chains share one sample of origin, sequenced in a study of shared clonotypes between healthy human individuals. CD8 cells classed as naive were CD45RO-negative and positively selected for CCR7, excluding terminally differentiated effector memory CD45RA+ cells. Measured with immunoSEQ multiplex PCR; TCRdb has only the in-frame clones, and not every one. The sample carries about 820,000 clones, about 92% recorded once. The sample taken for sequencing was naive CD8+ T cells sorted from blood. The receptors come from a young man in good health.

A single count supports this clone. This chain joins TRBV7-9 and TRBJ2-1; TRBD1 matches at 7 bases. The CDR3 runs to 15 residues. The ends lost 1 base at V and 4 bases at J; junction bases unmatched: 4. Germline V gives CDR1 SEHNR, CDR2 FQNEAQ (reference sequence). In DNA form, the CDR3 reads TGTGCCAGCAGCTTAGGGGGGACAGAGTACAATGAGCAGTTCTTC. It codes for CASSLGGTEYNEQFF.

This chain connects TRBV27 to TRBJ2-1; 8 bases align to TRBD2. J gave up 5 bases and V 2 bases, and 8 bases lay outside the gene matches. Per germline, CDR1 MNHEY and CDR2 SMNVEV (reference sequence). This CDR3 has 16 residues. CDR3 sequence (DNA): TGTGCCAGCAGTTTAAGGAGCGGGAGATGGGACAATGAGCAGTTCTTC. Translation gives CASSLRSGRWDNEQFF.

The chain couples TRBV29-1 to TRBJ2-7; TRBD1 or TRBD2 may be the D gene (5 bases each). This CDR3 contains 17 residues. CDR1 and CDR2 (germline): SQVTM, ANQGSEA. V lost 2 bases and J lost 1, with 21 bases in between. The CDR3 protein is CSVETPGKAGWSYEQYF. The CDR3 bases are TGCAGCGTTGAAACCCCGGGAAAGGCAGGGTGGTCCTACGAGCAGTACTTC.

This clone was counted once. A far larger clone is one base from this, pointing to a likely read error. Other DNA sequences of this sample code for an identical CDR3. This chain uses TRBV7-9 with TRBJ2-1, with unresolved D. This CDR3 comprises 11 residues. The V gene lost 5 bases and the J gene lost 8 bases, with 7 bases spanning the gap. From germline, CDR1 is SEHNR and CDR2 FQNEAQ (reference sequence). The CDR3 loop is CASSPGYEQFF. DNA of the CDR3: TGTGCCAGCAGCCCCGGTTATGAGCAGTTCTTC.

The V gene is TRBV4-1, the J gene TRBJ1-1; a weak D match, TRBD1 (5 bases). From germline, CDR1 is MGHRA and CDR2 YSYEKL. The CDR3 extends over 16 amino acids. The germline V and J ends were trimmed by 2 bases and 0 bases, with 13 bases remaining between them. CDR3 DNA: TGCGCCAGCAGCCAACTACCGGGACGGTTGAACACTGAAGCTTTCTTT. This codes for CASSQLPGRLNTEAFF.

This rearrangement joins TRBV13 to TRBJ2-7; 9 bases agree with TRBD2. This CDR3 spans 15 amino acids. J gave up 6 bases and V 0 bases, and 6 bases lay outside the gene matches. Germline CDR1 is PRHDT and CDR2 is FYEKMQ (reference sequence). The CDR3 DNA follows: TGTGCCAGCAGCTTAGGGACTAGCGGCCGGGGCGAGCAGTACTTC. Its protein is CASSLGTSGRGEQYF. Supplemented by reference TRBV13 and TRBJ2-7, the full variable domain reads AAGVIQSPRHLIKEKRETATLKCYPIPRHDTVYWYQQGPGQDPQFLISFYEKMQSDKGSIPDRFSAQQFSDYHSELNMSSLELGDSALYFCASSLGTSGRGEQYFGPGTRLTVT.

The CDR3 DNA reads as TGTGCCAGCAGTCCTTATAAGACTAGCGGGACCCTACCTGAGACAGATACGCAGTATTTT. It yields the protein CASSPYKTSGTLPETDTQYF. J is TRBJ2-3 and V is TRBV11-3; 11 bases agree with TRBD2. The CDR3 is 20 amino acids. V lost 6 bases to trimming and J lost 3 bases; unmatched junction nucleotides: 20. The germline gives CDR1 SGHNT, CDR2 YENEEA. Drawing the rest from reference TRBV11-3 and TRBJ2-3, the complete variable domain is EAGVVQSPRYKIIEKKQPVAFWCNPISGHNTLYWYLQNLGQGPELLIRYENEEAVDDSQLPKDRFSAERLKGVDSTLKIQPAELGDSAVYLCASSPYKTSGTLPETDTQYFGPGTRLTVL.

The chain uses TRBV29-1 and TRBJ2-5; 7 bases map to TRBD2. CDR3 length equals 14 residues. The V segment lost 3 bases and the J segment 2 bases; nucleotides outside the gene matches: 6. Germline values: CDR1 SQVTM, CDR2 ANQGSEA. The CDR3 region is CSVEGGAGQETQYF. CDR3 nucleotides: TGCAGCGTTGAGGGGGGAGCGGGGCAAGAGACCCAGTACTTC.

The chain recombines TRBV27 with TRBJ2-2; 7 positions agree with TRBD2. The CDR3 sequence is 15 residues long. From germline, CDR1 is MNHEY and CDR2 SMNVEV (reference sequence). The V and J ends lost 6 bases and 7 bases, in that order; junction bases with no gene match: 11. The CDR3 DNA follows: TGTGCCAGCAGACGCCAAACTAGCGTCGGCGGGGAGCTGTTTTTT. Its translation is CASRRQTSVGGELFF.

About this clone itself: In the same sample, other DNA sequences code for this CDR3. The chain recombines TRBV19 with TRBJ2-1, with 9 positions matching TRBD2. The CDR3 has 15 amino acids. V was pared by 1 base and J by 4 bases, with 2 bases of the junction left unmatched. Germline CDR1 and CDR2: LNHDA and SQIVND (reference sequence). This CDR3 is CASSIGLAVYNEQFF. The CDR3 DNA follows: TGTGCCAGTAGTATAGGACTAGCGGTTTACAATGAGCAGTTCTTC.

V usage is TRBV7-9 and J usage is TRBJ2-2; no clear D gene. The V end was cut by 0 bases, the J end by 6 bases, with 8 bases between. In germline, CDR1 is SEHNR, CDR2 FQNEAQ (reference sequence). This CDR3 has 14 amino acids. The CDR3 region has the DNA TGTGCCAGCAGCTTAGCCGCCCTTCCCGGGGAGCTGTTTTTT. Translating it yields CASSLAALPGELFF. The variable domain in full, with the rest retrieved from reference TRBV7-9 and TRBJ2-2, is DTGVSQNPRHKITKRGQNVTFRCDPISEHNRLYWYRQTLGQGPEFLTYFQNEAQLEKSRLLSDRFSAERPKGSFSTLEIQRTEQGDSAMYLCASSLAALPGELFFGEGSRLTVL.

The chain employs TRBV28 and TRBJ1-1, with TRBD1 as a possible D gene (6 bases). The germline V gene encodes CDR1 MDHEN and CDR2 SYDVKM. Trimming pared 5 bases from V and 5 bases from J, leaving 30 bases between. This CDR3 comprises 19 residues. This CDR3 is CASSSPPGRTYRVGTEAFF. The CDR3 DNA reads as TGTGCCAGCAGTAGTCCGCCGGGGCGAACCTACAGGGTTGGAACTGAAGCTTTCTTT. The variable domain in full, completed from reference TRBV28 and TRBJ1-1, reads DVKVTQSSRYLVKRTGEKVFLECVQDMDHENMFWYRQDPGLGLRLIYFSYDVKMKEKGDIPEGYSVSREKKERFSLILESASTNQTSMYLCASSSPPGRTYRVGTEAFFGQGTRLTVV.

This clone is a singleton in its sample. J is TRBJ2-3 and V is TRBV28; possibly TRBD2 for D (5 bases). The CDR3 is 16 amino acids. V lost 2 bases to trimming and J lost 1 base, with 13 bases between them. Per the germline V gene, CDR1 is MDHEN and CDR2 is SYDVKM. The CDR3 bases are TGTGCCAGCAGTTTAATAGCAATCGGGGGCACAGATACGCAGTATTTT. Translated: CASSLIAIGGTDTQYF.

The V gene is TRBV19, the J gene TRBJ2-7, with TRBD2 identical over 8 bases. CDR1 is LNHDA and CDR2 is SQIVND in the germline V gene (reference sequence). The V gene end was trimmed by 8 bases and the J gene end by 7 bases; junction bases not matched to a gene: 7. The CDR3 is 12 amino acids. CDR3 bases: TGTGCCAGTTTCGGGGGGGGAGGTGAGCAGTACTTC. Translation: CASFGGGGEQYF.

This rearrangement joins TRBV2 to TRBJ2-3, with D tentatively TRBD1 (6 bases). The CDR3 loop spans 15 amino acids. Trimming shortened V by 7 bases and J by 1 base, and 15 bases separated the two germline ends. CDR1 and CDR2 from the germline V gene are SNHLY and FYNNEI. In nucleotides, the CDR3 is TGTGCCAGCATGAGGGGGATAAGGGGCACAGATACGCAGTATTTT. Protein product: CASMRGIRGTDTQYF.

The V and J genes are TRBV23-1 and TRBJ2-7; 7 nucleotides line up with TRBD1. TRBV23-1 is an open reading frame, and its role is uncertain. V was clipped by 5 bases and J by 2 bases; unmatched bases: 6. The CDR3 contains 14 residues. The DNA of the CDR3 is TGCGCCAGCAGTAGGGGGCAAGGGGCCTACGAGCAGTACTTC. It encodes CASSRGQGAYEQYF.

J is TRBJ2-7 and V is TRBV11-2, with D possibly TRBD1 on 5 matching bases. CDR3 size: 12 residues. The V gene lost 4 bases and the J gene lost 4 bases, with 8 bases spanning the gap. CDR1 is SGHAT and CDR2 is FQNNGV in the germline V gene. The CDR3 is CASSSGYYEQYF. The CDR3 nucleotides are TGTGCCAGCAGCTCAGGGTATTACGAGCAGTACTTC.

The chain carries TRBV5-5 and TRBJ1-1; weak D call: TRBD1 (5 bases). The CDR3 contains 12 residues. Germline V CDR1 and CDR2: SGHKS, YYEKEE (reference sequence). Trimming cost V 6 bases and J 1 base, with 7 bases left between them. The CDR3 nucleotides read TGTGCCAGCACAGGGCCGAACACTGAAGCTTTCTTT. Translation gives CASTGPNTEAFF.

V gene TRBV5-5 combines with J gene TRBJ2-1; D is tentatively TRBD1 or TRBD2 (5 bases each). The V end was cut by 0 bases, the J end by 0 bases, with 10 bases between. The CDR3 spans 16 residues. Germline values: CDR1 SGHKS, CDR2 YYEKEE (reference sequence). CDR3 DNA sequence: TGTGCCAGCAGCTTGGGGGGACCTAGCTCCTACAATGAGCAGTTCTTC. This sequence encodes CASSLGGPSSYNEQFF. The whole variable domain, remainder taken from reference TRBV5-5 and TRBJ2-1, is DAGVTQSPTHLIKTRGQQVTLRCSPISGHKSVSWYQQVLGQGPQFIFQYYEKEERGRGNFPDRFSARQFPNYSSELNVNALLLGDSALYLCASSLGGPSSYNEQFFGPGTRLTVL.

Here the CDR3 reads CASGGGGLGDTGELFF. As DNA, the CDR3 is TGCGCCAGCGGGGGAGGAGGGTTGGGTGACACCGGGGAGCTGTTTTTT. V usage is TRBV4-1 and J usage is TRBJ2-2, with a tentative D call TRBD2 (6 bases). The germline V gene encodes CDR1 MGHRA and CDR2 YSYEKL. The CDR3 is made up of 16 amino acids. The ends were cut back, 8 bases at V and 3 bases at J, with 19 bases in the middle.

This sequence joins TRBV28 and TRBJ2-7, with D perhaps matching TRBD2 (5 bases). With 4 bases removed from V and 1 base from J, the gap between germline ends came to 11 bases. The CDR3 runs 14 residues. Germline assignment: CDR1 MDHEN and CDR2 SYDVKM. CDR3 nucleotides: TGTGCCAGCAGTTGGGAACTAGGATCCTACGAGCAGTACTTC. Its translation is CASSWELGSYEQYF. The full variable domain, in which reference TRBV28 and TRBJ2-7 provide the parts outside the CDR3, is DVKVTQSSRYLVKRTGEKVFLECVQDMDHENMFWYRQDPGLGLRLIYFSYDVKMKEKGDIPEGYSVSREKKERFSLILESASTNQTSMYLCASSWELGSYEQYFGPGTRLTVT.

This clone appeared once. This chain links TRBV5-1 with TRBJ2-3; D gene uncertain. CDR1 and CDR2 (germline): SGHRS, YFSETQ. V lost 1 base to trimming and J lost 6 bases, with 15 bases between them. The CDR3 loop spans 15 amino acids. In DNA form, the CDR3 reads TGCGCCAGCAGCTTGCGAGGTTCGAAGTTGGATACGCAGTATTTT. Its protein is CASSLRGSKLDTQYF. The full variable domain, rest sourced from reference TRBV5-1 and TRBJ2-3, is KAGVTQTPRYLIKTRGQQVTLSCSPISGHRSVSWYQQTPGQGLQFLFEYFSETQRNKGNFPGRFSGRQFSNSRSEMNVSTLELGDSALYLCASSLRGSKLDTQYFGPGTRLTVL.

The CDR3: CASSFGAGVAETDTQYF. The CDR3 bases are TGTGCCAGCAGTTTTGGGGCCGGAGTAGCGGAGACAGATACGCAGTATTTT. The chain joins TRBV28 to TRBJ2-3; maybe TRBD2 (6 bases). There are 17 residues in the CDR3. Germline V gives CDR1 MDHEN, CDR2 SYDVKM. The germline V and J ends were trimmed by 3 bases and 3 bases, with 19 bases remaining between them.

The chain joins TRBV7-3 to TRBJ1-2; a possible D gene is TRBD1 (6 bases). Deletions cut 3 bases from V and 7 bases from J, with 12 bases between. Germline V CDR1 and CDR2: SGHTA, FQGTGA. The CDR3 is 13 residues long. Here the CDR3 reads CASSFSYRVGYTF. CDR3 coding DNA: TGTGCCAGCAGCTTCTCTTACAGGGTTGGCTACACCTTC. The full variable domain, in which reference TRBV7-3 and TRBJ1-2 provide the parts outside the CDR3, is GAGVSQTPSNKVTEKGKYVELRCDPISGHTALYWYRQSLGQGPEFLIYFQGTGAADDSGLPNDRFFAVRPEGSVSTLKIQRTERGDSAVYLCASSFSYRVGYTFGSGTRLTVV.